The rows below give T cell receptor beta chains drawn from one sample of a study of blood T cell repertoires in COVID-19. Libraries were prepared by immunoSEQ multiplex PCR; TCRdb keeps only in-frame clonotypes and omits some of them. The sample has more than 300,000 clones, 80% to 90% seen once. The material sequenced was peripheral blood. The receptor source for this set is a woman aged 45-59 years with acute or convalescent COVID-19. The CDR3 runs from the conserved cysteine through the conserved F or W. D genes are given only for firm matches. A row's size may be missing; if present it is once, few, many or a size class.

TGTGCCACTACCGCGGGACAGGGGGCCGGGAATTCACCCCTCCACTTT	CATTAGQGAGNSPLHF	TRBD1	-	TRBV15	TRBJ1-6
TGTGCCAGCAGTGAGGGCGGGTCCAATCAGCCCCAGCATTTT	CASSEGGSNQPQHF	-	-	TRBV2	TRBJ1-5
TGTGCCACCCGTCCGGGACAGGCGCTAAACACTGAAGCTTTCTTT	CATRPGQALNTEAFF	TRBD1	-	TRBV10-3	TRBJ1-1
TGTGCCAGCAGTTTAGCGGACATCGAAGCTTTCTTT	CASSLADIEAFF	-	once	TRBV12-3/TRBV12-4	TRBJ1-1
TGTGCCAGCAGCCCCGGTTGGGTACAGGGGTTGGCCCAAGAGACCCAGTACTTC	CASSPGWVQGLAQETQYF	TRBD1	-	TRBV5-8	TRBJ2-5
TGTGCCAGCAGTGGGCTCCCTTACAATGAGCAGTTCTTC	CASSGLPYNEQFF	-	-	TRBV2	TRBJ2-1
TGTGCCAGCAGCGTAGCTGCAGGGGGCGGTATAGGCTACGAGCAGTACTTC	CASSVAAGGGIGYEQYF	TRBD1	few	TRBV9	TRBJ2-7
TGCGCCAGCAGCTTGAGTTGGGAGGACATTCAGTACTTC	CASSLSWEDIQYF	-	-	TRBV5-1	TRBJ2-4
TGTGCCAGCAGCTTAACGTATACAGGGGTGGATAACTATGGCTACACCTTC	CASSLTYTGVDNYGYTF	TRBD1	-	TRBV7-3	TRBJ1-2
TGTGCCACCAGTGCAAGGAACAGCCCATGGGATACGCAGTATTTT	CATSARNSPWDTQYF	-	-	TRBV24-1	TRBJ2-3
TGTGCCAGCAGCTTAGGCGGGGTGGATGGCACTGAAGCTTTCTTT	CASSLGGVDGTEAFF	-	-	TRBV11-2	TRBJ1-1
TGTGCCAGCAGTGGGGGGGTTGTTAGCGGGAGACGGGACAATGAGCAGTTCTTC	CASSGGVVSGRRDNEQFF	TRBD2	-	TRBV5-4	TRBJ2-1
TGTGCCAGCAGAAATCAAAACACCGGGGAGCTGTTTTTT	CASRNQNTGELFF	-	-	TRBV12-3/TRBV12-4	TRBJ2-2
TGTGCCAGCAGCCAGCAGGGGATATCGGCCAACGTCCTGACTTTC	CASSQQGISANVLTF	-	-	TRBV5-6	TRBJ2-6
TGTGCCAGTAACTCGGGGGGGCCTGGAAACACCATATATTTT	CASNSGGPGNTIYF	-	-	TRBV19	TRBJ1-3
TGTGCCAGCAGCGTGGCGGAGAGCACAGATACGCAGTATTTT	CASSVAESTDTQYF	-	-	TRBV9	TRBJ2-3
TGTGCCAGTAGTGCCGCGGGACAGGGAGCCTACAATGAGCAGTTCTTC	CASSAAGQGAYNEQFF	TRBD1	-	TRBV19	TRBJ2-1
TGTGCCTGGAGACAGGGATTCGGAAACACCATATATTTT	CAWRQGFGNTIYF	-	few	TRBV30	TRBJ1-3
TGTGCCAGCAGCCGGGACAGGGGAACAACTAATGAAAAACTGTTTTTT	CASSRDRGTTNEKLFF	TRBD1	-	TRBV3-1/TRBV3-2	TRBJ1-4
TGTGCCAGCAGCCCCAGCGGGAGGGTGGCGGGATCCTACGAGCAGTACTTC	CASSPSGRVAGSYEQYF	TRBD2	-	TRBV4-2	TRBJ2-7
TGCGCCAGCAGCCAAGGACAGTTAAATGAAAAACTGTTTTTT	CASSQGQLNEKLFF	-	-	TRBV4-1	TRBJ1-4
TGCAGCGTTTCTCGGACAAGCCACTACGAGCAGTACTTC	CSVSRTSHYEQYF	-	-	TRBV29-1	TRBJ2-7
TGTGCCAGCAGCCAAATTTCAGGGAACACTGAAGCTTTCTTT	CASSQISGNTEAFF	-	-	TRBV6-5	TRBJ1-1
TGTGCCAGCGGCAGATTCTCGCCCCAGCATTTT	CASGRFSPQHF	-	once	TRBV12-3/TRBV12-4	TRBJ1-5